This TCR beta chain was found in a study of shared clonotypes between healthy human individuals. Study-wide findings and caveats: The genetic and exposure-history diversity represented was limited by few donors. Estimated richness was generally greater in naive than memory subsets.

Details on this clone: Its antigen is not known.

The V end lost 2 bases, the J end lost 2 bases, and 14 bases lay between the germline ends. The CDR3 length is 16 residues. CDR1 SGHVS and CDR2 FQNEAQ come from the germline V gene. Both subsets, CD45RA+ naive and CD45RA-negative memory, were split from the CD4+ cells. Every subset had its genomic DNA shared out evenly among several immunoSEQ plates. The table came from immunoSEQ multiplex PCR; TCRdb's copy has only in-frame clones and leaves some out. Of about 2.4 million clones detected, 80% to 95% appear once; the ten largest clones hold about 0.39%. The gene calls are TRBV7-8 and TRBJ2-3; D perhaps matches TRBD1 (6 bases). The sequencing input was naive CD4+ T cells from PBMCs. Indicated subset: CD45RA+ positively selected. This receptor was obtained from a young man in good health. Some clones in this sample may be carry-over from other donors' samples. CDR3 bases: TGTGCCAGCAGCTTACTGAGCAGGGGTCACACAGATACGCAGTATTTT. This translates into CASSLLSRGHTDTQYF.